These T cell receptor beta chains were read from a single sample in a study of Ad26.COV2.S vaccination and SARS-CoV-2 variants. Sequencing was performed with immunoSEQ multiplex PCR; in TCRdb, only in-frame clones are kept and a portion is missing. The table lists about 350,000 clones, 87% of them singletons. Material: peripheral blood, obtained in a trial of Ad26.COV2.S vaccine versus placebo. Every receptor here comes from a person aged 18-65 years who received the Ad26.COV2.S COVID-19 vaccine or a placebo. The CDR3 runs from the conserved cysteine through the conserved F or W. The order of the fields is D gene, V gene, J gene, clone size, CDR3 protein, CDR3 DNA. D genes are given only for firm matches. Part of the rows lack a size; the others show once, few, many or a class for expanded clones.

D gene: .
V gene: TRBV7-3
J gene: TRBJ2-1
clone size: .
CDR3 protein: CASSGAASNEQFF
CDR3 DNA: TGTGCCAGCAGCGGGGCAGCGTCCAATGAGCAGTTCTTC

D gene: .
V gene: TRBV18
J gene: TRBJ2-7
clone size: once
CDR3 protein: CASSPLSRQNPYEQYF
CDR3 DNA: TGTGCCAGCTCACCATTAAGTCGACAGAACCCATACGAGCAGTACTTC

D gene: .
V gene: TRBV6-1
J gene: TRBJ2-7
clone size: .
CDR3 protein: CASEGGDHEQYF
CDR3 DNA: TGTGCCAGCGAGGGCGGGGACCACGAGCAGTACTTC

D gene: .
V gene: TRBV19
J gene: TRBJ1-1
clone size: few
CDR3 protein: CASSIKTEAFF
CDR3 DNA: TGTGCCAGTAGTATTAAGACTGAAGCTTTCTTT

D gene: .
V gene: TRBV6-5
J gene: TRBJ1-5
clone size: .
CDR3 protein: CASSPGRDNQPQHF
CDR3 DNA: TGTGCCAGCAGCCCCGGACGGGACAATCAGCCCCAGCATTTT

D gene: .
V gene: TRBV3-1/TRBV3-2
J gene: TRBJ2-5
clone size: .
CDR3 protein: CASSQDPETQYF
CDR3 DNA: TGTGCCAGCAGCCAAGATCCCGAGACCCAGTACTTC

D gene: TRBD2
V gene: TRBV7-2
J gene: TRBJ2-7
clone size: .
CDR3 protein: CASSLGTSGGAGYEQYF
CDR3 DNA: TGTGCCAGCAGCTTAGGAACTAGCGGGGGTGCGGGGTACGAGCAGTACTTC

D gene: .
V gene: TRBV5-4
J gene: TRBJ1-1
clone size: .
CDR3 protein: CASSPPLGQNTEAFF
CDR3 DNA: TGTGCCAGCAGCCCTCCCTTAGGGCAGAACACTGAAGCTTTCTTT

D gene: TRBD1
V gene: TRBV7-9
J gene: TRBJ2-5
clone size: .
CDR3 protein: CASSPGTATGETQYF
CDR3 DNA: TGTGCCAGCAGCCCCGGGACAGCTACAGGAGAGACCCAGTACTTC

D gene: TRBD1
V gene: TRBV19
J gene: TRBJ1-1
clone size: .
CDR3 protein: CASSSTGGQNTEAFF
CDR3 DNA: TGTGCCAGTAGTTCTACAGGGGGCCAGAACACTGAAGCTTTCTTT

D gene: .
V gene: TRBV4-2
J gene: TRBJ1-5
clone size: .
CDR3 protein: CASSQEVNQPQHF
CDR3 DNA: TGTGCCAGCAGCCAAGAGGTCAATCAGCCCCAGCATTTT